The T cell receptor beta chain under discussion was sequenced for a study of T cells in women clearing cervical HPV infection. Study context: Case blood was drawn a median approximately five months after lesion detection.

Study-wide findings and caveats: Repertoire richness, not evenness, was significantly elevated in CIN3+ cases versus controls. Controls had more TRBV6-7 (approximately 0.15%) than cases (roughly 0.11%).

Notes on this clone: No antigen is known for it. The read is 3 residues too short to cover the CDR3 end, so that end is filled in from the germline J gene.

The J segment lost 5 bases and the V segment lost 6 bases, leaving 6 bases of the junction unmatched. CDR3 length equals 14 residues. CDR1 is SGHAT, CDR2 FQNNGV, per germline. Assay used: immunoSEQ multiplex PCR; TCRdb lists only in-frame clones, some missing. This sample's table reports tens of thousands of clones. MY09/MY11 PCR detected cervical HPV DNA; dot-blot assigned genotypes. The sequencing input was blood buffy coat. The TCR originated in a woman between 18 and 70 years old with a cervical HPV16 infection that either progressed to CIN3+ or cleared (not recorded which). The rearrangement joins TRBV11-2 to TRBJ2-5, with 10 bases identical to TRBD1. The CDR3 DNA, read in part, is TGTGCCAGCAGGTTGACAGGGGGCTGGGAGACC. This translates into CASRLTGGWET. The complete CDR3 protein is CASRLTGGWETQYF.